This T cell receptor beta chain was sequenced in a study of shared T cell receptors in the human thymus. This CDR3 has 14 residues. V was pared by 2 bases and J by 0 bases, with 7 bases between. Germline CDR1 and CDR2: SGHTA and FQGNSA. Produced via immunoSEQ multiplex PCR; TCRdb's table is partial and in-frame only. The sample has 720,000 or so clones, 75% to 90% seen once; the top ten hold around 0.0094%. This sample was also put to use in a study of human thymus T cells. That paper notes: Donors were healthy Finnish babies undergoing corrective operations for congenital heart defects. The thymus tissue came from resections taken during corrective heart surgery. Repertoires from thymus and blood appeared to show biased V and J gene usage.

Sequenced input: thymocytes. This chain links TRBV7-2 with TRBJ1-2; unclear D gene. This TCR derives from a girl under two years old with a congenital heart defect. The chain's CDR3 is CASSLSRANYGYTF. The CDR3 DNA is TGTGCCAGCAGCTTAAGTCGAGCTAACTATGGCTACACCTTC.